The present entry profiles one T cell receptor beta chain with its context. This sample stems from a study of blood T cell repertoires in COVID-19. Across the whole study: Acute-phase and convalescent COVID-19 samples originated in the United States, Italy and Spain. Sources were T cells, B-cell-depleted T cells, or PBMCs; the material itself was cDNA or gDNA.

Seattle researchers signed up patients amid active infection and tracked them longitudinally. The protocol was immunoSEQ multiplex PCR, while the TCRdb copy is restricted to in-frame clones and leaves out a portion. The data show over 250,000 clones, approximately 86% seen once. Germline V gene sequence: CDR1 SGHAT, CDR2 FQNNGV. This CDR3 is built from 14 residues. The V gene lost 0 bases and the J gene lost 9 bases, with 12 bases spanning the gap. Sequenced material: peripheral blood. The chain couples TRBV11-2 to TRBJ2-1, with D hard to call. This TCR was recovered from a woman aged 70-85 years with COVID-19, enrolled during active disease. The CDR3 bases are TGTGCCAGCAGCTTAGATGCGGCGATGGGTGAGCAGTTCTTC. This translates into CASSLDAAMGEQFF.